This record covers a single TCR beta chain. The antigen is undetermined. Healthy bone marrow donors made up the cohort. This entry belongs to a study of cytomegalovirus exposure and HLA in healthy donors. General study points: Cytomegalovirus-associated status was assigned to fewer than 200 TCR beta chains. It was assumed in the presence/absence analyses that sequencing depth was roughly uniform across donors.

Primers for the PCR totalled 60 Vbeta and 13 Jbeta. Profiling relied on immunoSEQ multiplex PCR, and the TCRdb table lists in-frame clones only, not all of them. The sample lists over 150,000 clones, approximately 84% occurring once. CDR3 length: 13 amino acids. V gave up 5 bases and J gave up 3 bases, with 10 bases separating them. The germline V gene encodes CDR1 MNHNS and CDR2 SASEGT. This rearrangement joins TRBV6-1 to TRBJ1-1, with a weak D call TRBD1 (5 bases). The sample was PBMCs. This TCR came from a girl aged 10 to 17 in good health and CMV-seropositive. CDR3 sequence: CASSLGEDTEAFF. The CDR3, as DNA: TGTGCCAGCAGTTTAGGGGAGGACACTGAAGCTTTCTTT.